This T cell receptor beta chain was recorded in a study of identical twins. Points from the study as a whole: Conclusions relied on cross-sectional statistical analysis, not following the same donors. Beta clonotypes that were abundant in cord blood contained fewer insertions, a pattern absent from memory repertoires.

V lost 5 bases to trimming and J lost 0 bases; unmatched junction nucleotides: 9. Germline loops: CDR1 LNHDA, CDR2 SQIVND (reference sequence). CDR3 length equals 18 residues. TCRdb redid the calling of the 5' RACE reads with MiXCR, one entry per CDR3 protein. The table has 1.5 million to 2 million distinct CDR3 sequences, around 33% seen once. Only healthy Caucasians were included as donors. Comments on this clonotype: Its antigen is currently unknown.

What was sequenced was cord blood. This TCR was recovered from a newborn girl in good health. The chain recombines TRBV19 with TRBJ2-1; TRBD2 agrees at 11 bases. The DNA of the CDR3 is TGTGCCAGTAGTCCAGGGACTAGCGGAACCACCTCCTACAATGAGCAGTTCTTC. This codes for CASSPGTSGTTSYNEQFF. The full variable domain, rest sourced from reference TRBV19 and TRBJ2-1, is DGGITQSPKYLFRKEGQNVTLSCEQNLNHDAMYWYRQDPGQGLRLIYYSQIVNDFQKGDIAEGYSVSREKKESFPLTVTSAQKNPTAFYLCASSPGTSGTTSYNEQFFGPGTRLTVL.